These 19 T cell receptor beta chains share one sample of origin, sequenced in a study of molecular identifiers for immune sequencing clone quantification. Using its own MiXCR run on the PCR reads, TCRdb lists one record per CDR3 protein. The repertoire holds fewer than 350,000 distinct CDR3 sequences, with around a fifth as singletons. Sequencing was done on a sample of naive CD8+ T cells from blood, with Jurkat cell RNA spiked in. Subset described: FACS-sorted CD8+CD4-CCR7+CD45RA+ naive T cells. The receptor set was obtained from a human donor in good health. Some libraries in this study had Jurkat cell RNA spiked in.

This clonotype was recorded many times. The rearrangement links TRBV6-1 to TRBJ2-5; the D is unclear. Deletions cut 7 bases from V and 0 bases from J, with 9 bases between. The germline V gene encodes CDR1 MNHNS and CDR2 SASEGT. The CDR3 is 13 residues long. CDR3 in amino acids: CASISPNQETQYF. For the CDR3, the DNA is TGTGCCAGCATTAGTCCCAACCAAGAGACCCAGTACTTC.

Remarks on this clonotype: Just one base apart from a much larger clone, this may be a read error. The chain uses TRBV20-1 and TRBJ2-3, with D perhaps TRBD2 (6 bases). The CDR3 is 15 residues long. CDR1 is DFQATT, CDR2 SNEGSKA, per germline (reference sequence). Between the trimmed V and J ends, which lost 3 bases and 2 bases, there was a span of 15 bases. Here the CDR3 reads CSASMGLIYTDTQYF. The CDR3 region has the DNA TGCAGTGCTAGTATGGGACTGATCTACACAGATACGCAGTATTTT.

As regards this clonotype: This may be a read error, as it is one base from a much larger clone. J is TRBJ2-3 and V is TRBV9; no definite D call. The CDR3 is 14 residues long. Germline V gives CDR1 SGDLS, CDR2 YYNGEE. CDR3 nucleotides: TGTGCCAGCAGCGTCTTCGGTTCCGCAGATACGCCGTATTTT. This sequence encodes CASSVFGSADTPYF.

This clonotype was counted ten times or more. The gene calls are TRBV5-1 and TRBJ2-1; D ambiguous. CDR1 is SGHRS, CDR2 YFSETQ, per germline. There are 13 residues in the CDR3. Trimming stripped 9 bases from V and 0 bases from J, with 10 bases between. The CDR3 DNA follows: TGCGCCACCTCGCCGAACTCCTACAATGAGCAGTTCTTC. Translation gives CATSPNSYNEQFF.

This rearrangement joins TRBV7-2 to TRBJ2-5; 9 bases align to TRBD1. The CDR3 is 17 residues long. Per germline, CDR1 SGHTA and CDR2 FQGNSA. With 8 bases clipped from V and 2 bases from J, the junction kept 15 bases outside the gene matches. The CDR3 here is CASGSPPTGGGQETQYF. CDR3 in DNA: TGTGCCAGCGGCTCACCCCCCACAGGGGGCGGGCAAGAGACCCAGTACTTC.

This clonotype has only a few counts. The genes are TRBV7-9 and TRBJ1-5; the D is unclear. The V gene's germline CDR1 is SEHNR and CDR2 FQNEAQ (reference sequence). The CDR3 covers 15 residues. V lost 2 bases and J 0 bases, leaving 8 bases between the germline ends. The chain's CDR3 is CASSLNGNSNQPQHF. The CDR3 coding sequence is TGTGCCAGCAGCTTAAACGGAAATAGCAATCAGCCCCAGCATTTT.

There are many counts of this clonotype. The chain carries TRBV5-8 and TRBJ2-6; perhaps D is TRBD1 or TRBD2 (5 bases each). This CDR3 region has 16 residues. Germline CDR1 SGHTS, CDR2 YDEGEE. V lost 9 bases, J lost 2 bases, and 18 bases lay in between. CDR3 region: CAIPPEGSAGANVLTF. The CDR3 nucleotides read TGTGCCATCCCCCCAGAGGGGTCAGCTGGGGCCAACGTCCTGACTTTC.

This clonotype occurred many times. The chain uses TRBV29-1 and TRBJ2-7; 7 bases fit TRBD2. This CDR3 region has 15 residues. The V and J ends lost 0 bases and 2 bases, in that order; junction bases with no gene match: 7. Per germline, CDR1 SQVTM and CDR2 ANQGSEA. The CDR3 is CSVEDRAGVAYEQYF. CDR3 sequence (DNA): TGCAGCGTTGAAGATCGCGCGGGAGTTGCCTACGAGCAGTACTTC.

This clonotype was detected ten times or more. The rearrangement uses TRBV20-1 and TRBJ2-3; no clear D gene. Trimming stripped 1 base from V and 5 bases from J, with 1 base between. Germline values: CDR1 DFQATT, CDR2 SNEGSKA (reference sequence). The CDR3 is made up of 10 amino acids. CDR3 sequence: CSARVDTQYF. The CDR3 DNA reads TGCAGTGCTAGAGTAGATACGCAGTATTTT.

For the CDR3, the DNA is TGTGCCAGCAGCTTTCCGCGGGGCGCAAACATGAACACTGAAGCTTTCTTT. This sequence encodes CASSFPRGANMNTEAFF. This sequence joins TRBV5-4 and TRBJ1-1, with a possible D match to TRBD1 (5 bases). CDR1 is SGHNT and CDR2 is YYREEE in the germline V gene (reference sequence). The germline V and J ends were trimmed by 2 bases and 0 bases, with 17 bases remaining between them. The CDR3 totals 17 residues.

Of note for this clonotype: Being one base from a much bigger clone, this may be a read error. Here the CDR3 reads CASSSQDLRRNTQYF. The DNA for the CDR3 is TGTGCCAGCAGTTCCCAGGACCTGAGGAGGAATACGCAGTATTTT. The chain is built from TRBV28 and TRBJ2-3, with D tentatively TRBD2 (5 bases). With 4 bases removed from V and 7 bases from J, the gap between germline ends came to 18 bases. This CDR3 comprises 15 residues. Looked up from germline, CDR1 is MDHEN and CDR2 is SYDVKM.

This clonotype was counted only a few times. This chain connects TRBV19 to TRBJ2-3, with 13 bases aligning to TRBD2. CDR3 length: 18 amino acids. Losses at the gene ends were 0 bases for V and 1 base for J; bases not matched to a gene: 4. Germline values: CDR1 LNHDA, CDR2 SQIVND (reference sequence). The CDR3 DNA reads TGTGCCAGTAGTATAGACCTGACTAGCGGGAGGCGCACAGATACGCAGTATTTT. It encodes CASSIDLTSGRRTDTQYF.

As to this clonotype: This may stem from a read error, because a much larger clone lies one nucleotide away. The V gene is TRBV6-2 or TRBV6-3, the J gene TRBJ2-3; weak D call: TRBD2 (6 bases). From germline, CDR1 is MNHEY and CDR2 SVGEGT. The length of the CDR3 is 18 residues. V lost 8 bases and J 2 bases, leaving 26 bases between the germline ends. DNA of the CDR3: TGTGCCAGCGGTTTCCTACCCGGCGAGCTAGCGAACACAGATACGCAGTATTTT. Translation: CASGFLPGELANTDTQYF.

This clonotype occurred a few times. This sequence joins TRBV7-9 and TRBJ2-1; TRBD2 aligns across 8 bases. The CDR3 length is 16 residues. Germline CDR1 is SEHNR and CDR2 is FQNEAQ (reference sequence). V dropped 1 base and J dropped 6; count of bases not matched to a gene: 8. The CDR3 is CASSLVSGRVGNEQFF. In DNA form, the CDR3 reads TGTGCCAGCAGCTTAGTATCCGGGAGGGTAGGCAATGAGCAGTTCTTC.

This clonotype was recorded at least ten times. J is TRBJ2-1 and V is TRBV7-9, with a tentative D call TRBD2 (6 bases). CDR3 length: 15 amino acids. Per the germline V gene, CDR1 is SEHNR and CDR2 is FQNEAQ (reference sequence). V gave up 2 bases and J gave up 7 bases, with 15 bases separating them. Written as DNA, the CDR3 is TGTGCCAGCAGCTTAACCGGGAGAGTAGATAATGAGCAGTTCTTC. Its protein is CASSLTGRVDNEQFF.

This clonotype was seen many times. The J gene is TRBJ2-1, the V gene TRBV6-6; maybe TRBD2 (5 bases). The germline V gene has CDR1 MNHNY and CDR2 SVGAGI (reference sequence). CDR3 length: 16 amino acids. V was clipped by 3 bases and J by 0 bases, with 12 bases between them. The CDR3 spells CASSYEGRSSYNEQFF. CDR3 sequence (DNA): TGTGCCAGCAGTTATGAGGGCCGCAGCTCCTACAATGAGCAGTTCTTC.

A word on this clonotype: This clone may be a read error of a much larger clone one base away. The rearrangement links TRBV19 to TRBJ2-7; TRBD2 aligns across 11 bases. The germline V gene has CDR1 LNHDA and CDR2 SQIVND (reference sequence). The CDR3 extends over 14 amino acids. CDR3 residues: CVSSISGRAYEQYF. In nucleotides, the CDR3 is TGTGTCAGTAGTATTAGCGGGAGGGCCTACGAGCAGTACTTC.

The CDR3 coding sequence is TGTGCCAGCAGTGAGGCAGGGGGCATGATAGATACGCAGTATTTT. Protein: CASSEAGGMIDTQYF. The rearrangement joins TRBV6-1 to TRBJ2-3, with 8 bases aligning to TRBD1. Germline V gives CDR1 MNHNS, CDR2 SASEGT. This CDR3 spans 15 amino acids. Trimming at V came to 3 bases and at J to 5 bases, leaving 7 bases not matched to a gene.

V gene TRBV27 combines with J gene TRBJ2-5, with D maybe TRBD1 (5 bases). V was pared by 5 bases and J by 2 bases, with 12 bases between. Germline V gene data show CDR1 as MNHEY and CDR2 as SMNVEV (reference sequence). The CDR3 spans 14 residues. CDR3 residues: CASSILGPQETQYF. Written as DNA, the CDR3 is TGTGCCAGCAGTATACTGGGGCCGCAAGAGACCCAGTACTTC.